The source of this T cell receptor (beta chain) is a study of blood T cell repertoires in COVID-19. Study details: Sources were T cells, B-cell-depleted T cells, or PBMCs; the material itself was cDNA or gDNA.

Trimming cost V 1 base and J 7 bases, with 20 bases left between them. Germline CDR1 reads MGHRA; CDR2 reads YSYEKL. CDR3 length: 18 amino acids. Donors in Cohort 3 who had recovered were those with two negative PCRs, healthcare professional clearance, or resolution of their symptoms. In the authors' methods: Nucleated cell counts were estimated from reference gene primer amplification. Profiled with immunoSEQ multiplex PCR; TCRdb holds only in-frame clones, not every one. That table gives V, J and clone size, and the DNA gave D and trimming. Of around 370,000 clones listed, roughly 91% are singletons.

The chain joins TRBV4-1 to TRBJ1-6; possibly TRBD1 for D (6 bases). The clonotype originates from a woman younger than 35 who had recovered from COVID-19. The specimen sequenced was PBMCs or T cells enriched from blood (not recorded which). The CDR3 DNA is TGCGCCAGCAGCCAAGGTACTACACCGGGACAAACAAATTCACCCCTCCACTTT. This codes for CASSQGTTPGQTNSPLHF.